This TCR beta chain was sequenced during a study of Graves' ophthalmopathy and Graves' hyperthyroidism. Study-wide points: Forecasting of ophthalmopathy progression by the model achieved almost 71% sensitivity and 72.22% specificity.

The table lists this clonotype with many counts. What it binds is unknown. Moderate-to-severe activity, CAS ≥3, NOSPECS ≥4 and duration under 3 months were recorded for donors with ophthalmopathy. PBMCs were isolated from a roughly 9.6 ml sample of fresh peripheral blood. The CDR3 runs 14 residues. Germline CDR1 is GTSNPN and CDR2 is SVGIG (reference sequence). V was clipped by 3 bases and J by 4 bases, with 15 bases between them. RNA transcripts were the template, and TCR beta CDR3 regions were amplified from them. The workflow started with a first-round RT-PCR run with HTBI primers and then moved on to a second-round multiplex PCR. TCRdb re-derived calls from the multiplex PCR reads in MiXCR, one entry per CDR3 protein. The table has about 220,000 distinct CDR3 sequences, 20% to 25% seen once.

The rearrangement joins TRBV30 to TRBJ1-2; the D is unclear. The sample comprised peripheral blood. This receptor was obtained from a woman in her 50s with Graves' ophthalmopathy. The CDR3: CAWRVGVSFYGYTF. The CDR3 coding sequence is TGTGCCTGGAGGGTCGGGGTCAGCTTCTATGGCTACACCTTC. Based on the CDR3 plus reference TRBV30 and TRBJ1-2, the full variable domain is SQTIHQWPATLVQPVGSPLSLECTVEGTSNPNLYWYRQAAGRGLQLLFYSVGIGQISSEVPQNLSASRPQDRQFILSSKKLLLSDSGFYLCAWRVGVSFYGYTFGSGTRLTVV.